Listed below are T cell receptor beta chains from one sample, sequenced in a study of cytomegalovirus exposure and HLA in healthy donors. Clones were sequenced by immunoSEQ multiplex PCR, and TCRdb holds only the in-frame ones, with some missing. Of 190,000 or so clones listed, 70% to 85% are singletons. The sequencing sample was made of PBMCs. These receptors came from a woman aged 25 to 39 in good health and CMV-seropositive. CDR3s include the opening cysteine and the closing phenylalanine or tryptophan. D genes are given only for firm matches.

TRBD2	TRBV28	TRBJ2-7	CASRRTSSYEQYF	TGTGCCAGCAGAAGGACTAGCTCCTACGAGCAGTACTTC
TRBD1	TRBV27	TRBJ1-5	CASSLVSGTGGISNQPQHF	TGTGCCAGCAGTTTAGTCTCAGGGACAGGGGGCATTAGCAATCAGCCCCAGCATTTT
NA	TRBV5-1	TRBJ2-5	CASSLGAGVTGETQYF	TGCGCCAGCAGCTTGGGTGCAGGTGTAACCGGAGAGACCCAGTACTTC
TRBD2	TRBV29-1	TRBJ2-7	CSVEGLAGDPYEQYF	TGCAGCGTCGAGGGACTAGCGGGAGACCCCTACGAGCAGTACTTC
TRBD1	TRBV11-3	TRBJ2-2	CASSWTGGTGELFF	TGTGCCAGCAGCTGGACAGGGGGGACCGGGGAGCTGTTTTTT
NA	TRBV4-1	TRBJ2-7	CASSQDGNSGDYEQYF	TGCGCCAGCAGCCAAGATGGTAATAGCGGAGATTACGAGCAGTACTTC
NA	TRBV28	TRBJ1-3	CASSLGGRAGNTIYF	TGTGCCAGCAGTTTAGGGGGGAGGGCTGGAAACACCATATATTTT
NA	TRBV28	TRBJ2-7	CASTSRSSYEQYF	TGTGCCAGCACCTCTAGGAGCTCCTACGAGCAGTACTTC
TRBD2	TRBV5-1	TRBJ2-1	CASSLRLAGGFGEQFF	TGCGCCAGCAGCCTTCGACTAGCGGGAGGGTTCGGGGAGCAGTTCTTC
TRBD2	TRBV5-1	TRBJ2-7	CASSLGLTSVTYEQYF	TGCGCCAGCAGCTTGGGATTGACTAGCGTGACCTACGAGCAGTACTTC
NA	TRBV28	TRBJ2-1	CASSLITLQFNEQFF	TGTGCCAGCAGTTTGATAACGCTGCAGTTCAATGAGCAGTTCTTC
NA	TRBV4-2	TRBJ1-5	CASSQVGGSNQPQHF	TGTGCCAGCAGCCAAGTCGGGGGTAGCAATCAGCCCCAGCATTTT